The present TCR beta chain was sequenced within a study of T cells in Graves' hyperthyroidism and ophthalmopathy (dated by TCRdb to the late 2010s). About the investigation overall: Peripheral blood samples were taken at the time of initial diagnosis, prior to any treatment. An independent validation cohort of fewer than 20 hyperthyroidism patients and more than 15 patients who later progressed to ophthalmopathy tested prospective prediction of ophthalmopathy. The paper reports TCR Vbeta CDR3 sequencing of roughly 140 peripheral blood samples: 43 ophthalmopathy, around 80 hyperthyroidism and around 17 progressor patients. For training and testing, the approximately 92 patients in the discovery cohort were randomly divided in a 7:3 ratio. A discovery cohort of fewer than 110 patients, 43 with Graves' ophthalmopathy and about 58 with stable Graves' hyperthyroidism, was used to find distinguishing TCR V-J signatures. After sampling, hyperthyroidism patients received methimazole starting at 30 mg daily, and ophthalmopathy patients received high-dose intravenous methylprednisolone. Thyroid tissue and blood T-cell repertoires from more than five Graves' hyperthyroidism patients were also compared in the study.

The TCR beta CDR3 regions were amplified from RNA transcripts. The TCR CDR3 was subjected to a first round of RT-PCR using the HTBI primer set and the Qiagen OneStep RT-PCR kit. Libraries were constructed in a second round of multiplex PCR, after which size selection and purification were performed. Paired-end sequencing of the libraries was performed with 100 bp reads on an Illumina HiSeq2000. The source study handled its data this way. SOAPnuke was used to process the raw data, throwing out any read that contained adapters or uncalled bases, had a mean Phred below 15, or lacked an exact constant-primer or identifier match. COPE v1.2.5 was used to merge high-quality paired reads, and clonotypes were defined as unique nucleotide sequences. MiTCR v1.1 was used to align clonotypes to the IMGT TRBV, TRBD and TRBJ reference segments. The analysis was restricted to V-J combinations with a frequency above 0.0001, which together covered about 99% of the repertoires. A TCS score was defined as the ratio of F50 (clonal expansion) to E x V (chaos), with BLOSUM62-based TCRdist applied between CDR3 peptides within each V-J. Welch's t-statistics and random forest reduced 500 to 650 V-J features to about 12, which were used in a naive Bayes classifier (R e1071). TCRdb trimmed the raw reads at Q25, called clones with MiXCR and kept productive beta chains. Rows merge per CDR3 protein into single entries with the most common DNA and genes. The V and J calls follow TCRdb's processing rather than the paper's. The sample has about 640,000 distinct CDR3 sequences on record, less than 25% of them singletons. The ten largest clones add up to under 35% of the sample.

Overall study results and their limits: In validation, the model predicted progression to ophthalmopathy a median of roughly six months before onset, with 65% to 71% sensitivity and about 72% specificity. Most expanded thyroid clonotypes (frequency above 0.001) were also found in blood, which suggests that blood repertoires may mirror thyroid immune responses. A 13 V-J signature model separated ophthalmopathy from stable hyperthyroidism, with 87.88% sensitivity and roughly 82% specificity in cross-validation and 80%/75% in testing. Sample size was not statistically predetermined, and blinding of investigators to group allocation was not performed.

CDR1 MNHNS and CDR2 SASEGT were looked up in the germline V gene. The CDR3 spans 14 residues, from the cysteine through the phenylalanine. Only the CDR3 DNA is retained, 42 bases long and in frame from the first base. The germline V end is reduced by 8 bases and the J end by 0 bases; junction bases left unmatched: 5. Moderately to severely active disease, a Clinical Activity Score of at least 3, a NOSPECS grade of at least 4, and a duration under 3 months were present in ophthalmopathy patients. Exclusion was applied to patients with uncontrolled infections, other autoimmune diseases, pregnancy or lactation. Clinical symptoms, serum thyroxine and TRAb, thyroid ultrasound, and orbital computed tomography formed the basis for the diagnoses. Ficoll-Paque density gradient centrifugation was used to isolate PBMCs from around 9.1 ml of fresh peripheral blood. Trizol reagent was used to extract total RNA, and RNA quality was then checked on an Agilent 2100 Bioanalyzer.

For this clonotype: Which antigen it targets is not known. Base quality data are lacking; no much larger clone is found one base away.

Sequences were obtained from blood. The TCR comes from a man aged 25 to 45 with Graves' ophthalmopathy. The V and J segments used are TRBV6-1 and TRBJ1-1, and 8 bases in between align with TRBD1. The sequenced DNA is TGTGCCAGCGGTAGGACAGGGATGAACACTGAAGCTTTCTTT. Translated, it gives CASGRTGMNTEAFF.